Following are 17 T cell receptor beta chains from one sample sequenced in a study of T cells in localized non-small cell lung cancer. The table came from immunoSEQ multiplex PCR; TCRdb's copy has only in-frame clones and leaves some out. The sample includes 20,000 to 30,000 clones, about 92% of them seen just once. Here the sequenced sample was peripheral blood, taken before any cancer treatment. These receptors came from a man aged 40 to 69 with stage III squamous cell lung carcinoma.

This chain connects TRBV30 to TRBJ2-4; D uncertain. The CDR3 consists of 14 residues. Germline CDR1 GTSNPN, CDR2 SVGIG (reference sequence). The V and J ends lost 3 bases and 2 bases respectively, with 11 bases between them. The CDR3 DNA reads TGTGCCTGGAGGCGTAAAGGGACCAAAAACATTCAGTACTTC. Its protein is CAWRRKGTKNIQYF.

V is TRBV29-1 and J is TRBJ2-3, with a weak D call TRBD2 (5 bases). The CDR3 length is 19 residues. The ends were cut back, 3 bases at V and 6 bases at J, with 31 bases in the middle. Per the germline V gene, CDR1 is SQVTM and CDR2 is ANQGSEA. The CDR3 nucleotides read TGCAGCGTTGAGGGTTTTGCAGGAGGAGCCTCCGCAGTTATGGATACGCAGTATTTT. This encodes CSVEGFAGGASAVMDTQYF.

The CDR3: CASRGLGGGHYGYTF. The DNA of the CDR3 is TGTGCCAGTAGGGGGTTAGGGGGCGGCCACTATGGCTACACCTTC. This chain connects TRBV19 to TRBJ1-2; 7 bases match TRBD1. The CDR3 is 15 residues long. Per germline, CDR1 LNHDA and CDR2 SQIVND (reference sequence). Trimming at V came to 6 bases and at J to 3 bases, leaving 10 bases not matched to a gene.

J is TRBJ1-1 and V is TRBV6-5, with D maybe TRBD1 (6 bases). V dropped 7 bases and J dropped 8 bases, with 11 bases sitting between them. This CDR3 region has 11 residues. Germline-derived CDR1 and CDR2 are MNHEY and SVGAGI. This CDR3 is CASNERGEAFF. The CDR3 DNA sequence: TGTGCCAGCAATGAGAGGGGGGAAGCTTTCTTT.

V gene TRBV18 combines with J gene TRBJ1-4, with a weak D call TRBD1 (5 bases). Per the germline V gene, CDR1 is KGHSH and CDR2 is LQKENI. V lost 3 bases and J 5 bases, leaving 19 bases between the germline ends. The CDR3 consists of 17 residues. The CDR3 sequence is CASSPYSGGLINEKLFF. DNA of the CDR3: TGTGCCAGCTCACCCTACTCGGGGGGACTGATAAATGAAAAACTGTTTTTT.

This chain joins TRBV7-9 and TRBJ2-1; perhaps TRBD2 as D (5 bases). Germline assignment: CDR1 SEHNR and CDR2 FQNEAQ (reference sequence). Trimming removed 1 base from V and 1 base from J, with 8 bases in between. This CDR3 has 15 residues. Written as DNA, the CDR3 is TGTGCCAGCAGCTTAGTAACGGGGTCCTACAATGAGCAGTTCTTC. Its protein product is CASSLVTGSYNEQFF.

The chain is built from TRBV10-3 and TRBJ1-2; weak D call: TRBD1 (5 bases). CDR3 length: 14 amino acids. Germline-derived CDR1 and CDR2 are ENHRY and SYGVKD. V lost 0 bases and J 3 bases, leaving 8 bases between the germline ends. The CDR3 is CAISESGGDYGYTF. CDR3 in DNA: TGTGCCATCAGTGAGTCAGGAGGGGACTATGGCTACACCTTC.

Comments on this clone: One end of the junction fails to match germline, which may point to a read error. The sample has other DNA sequences that encode this CDR3 too. V and J are TRBV5-1 and TRBJ1-1, with D hard to call. The CDR3 loop spans 13 amino acids. In germline, CDR1 is SGHRS, CDR2 YFSETQ. The CDR3 sequence is CASSLVVNTEAFF. For the CDR3, the DNA is TGCGCCAGCAGCTTGGTTGTAAACACTGAAGCCTTCTTT.

The chain links TRBV30 to TRBJ1-4, with 8 bases aligning to TRBD1. CDR1 is GTSNPN, CDR2 SVGIG, per germline (reference sequence). V lost 0 bases, J lost 8 bases, and 8 bases stayed unmatched. The CDR3 is 15 residues long. The CDR3 region has the DNA TGTGCCTGGAGTGTACCGGACAGGGAGAGGGAAAAACTGTTTTTT. Its translation: CAWSVPDREREKLFF. Drawing the rest from reference TRBV30 and TRBJ1-4, the complete variable domain is SQTIHQWPATLVQPVGSPLSLECTVEGTSNPNLYWYRQAAGRGLQLLFYSVGIGQISSEVPQNLSASRPQDRQFILSSKKLLLSDSGFYLCAWSVPDREREKLFFGSGTQLSVL.

J is TRBJ2-5 and V is TRBV11-2, with 12 nucleotides matching TRBD2. Germline loops: CDR1 SGHAT, CDR2 FQNNGV. Unmatched junction bases numbered 3, after V lost 5 bases and J lost 2 bases. This CDR3 region has 15 residues. The CDR3 is CASSAGLAGQETQYF. CDR3 sequence (DNA): TGTGCCAGCAGCGCCGGACTAGCGGGACAAGAGACCCAGTACTTC.

This clone was observed once. The chain links TRBV7-3 to TRBJ2-3, with a weak D call TRBD1 (6 bases). The germline gives CDR1 SGHTA, CDR2 FQGTGA. This CDR3 region has 16 residues. Trimming took 5 bases from V and 0 from J, leaving 15 bases between them. CDR3 DNA: TGTGCCAGCAGCCTTACCGGGACAACTAGCACAGATACGCAGTATTTT. Translating gives CASSLTGTTSTDTQYF. The full variable domain, completed using reference TRBV7-3 and TRBJ2-3, is GAGVSQTPSNKVTEKGKYVELRCDPISGHTALYWYRQSLGQGPEFLIYFQGTGAADDSGLPNDRFFAVRPEGSVSTLKIQRTERGDSAVYLCASSLTGTTSTDTQYFGPGTRLTVL.

This sequence joins TRBV30 and TRBJ1-5; weak D call: TRBD1 (5 bases). Germline V gene sequence: CDR1 GTSNPN, CDR2 SVGIG (reference sequence). CDR3 length equals 13 residues. With 0 bases removed from V and 15 bases from J, the gap between germline ends came to 18 bases. The CDR3 region is CAWSVVIGGIMHF. CDR3 sequence (DNA): TGTGCCTGGAGTGTAGTCATTGGGGGGATTATGCATTTT. Full variable domain (missing parts from reference TRBV30 and TRBJ1-5): SQTIHQWPATLVQPVGSPLSLECTVEGTSNPNLYWYRQAAGRGLQLLFYSVGIGQISSEVPQNLSASRPQDRQFILSSKKLLLSDSGFYLCAWSVVIGGIMHFGDGTRLSIL.

This clone has a single count. Other DNA sequences in the same sample also yield this CDR3. The chain combines TRBV2 with TRBJ2-7, with D possibly being TRBD1 (5 bases). The CDR3 is made up of 13 amino acids. V was shortened by 4 bases and J by 4 bases, with 11 bases between the two germline ends. The germline V gene has CDR1 SNHLY and CDR2 FYNNEI. The CDR3: CASSGVGVYEQYF. CDR3 coding DNA: TGTGCCAGCAGTGGGGTAGGGGTGTACGAGCAGTACTTC.

The V and J genes are TRBV6-6 and TRBJ1-4, with TRBD1 matching over 7 bases. After removal of 6 bases from V and 5 bases from J, the junction contained 6 bases not matched to a gene. This CDR3 region has 14 residues. CDR1 and CDR2 from the germline V gene are MNHNY and SVGAGI (reference sequence). The CDR3 region has the DNA TGTGCCAGCAGGCCCGGCAGGGGGAATGAAAAACTGTTTTTT. This encodes CASRPGRGNEKLFF.

DNA for the CDR3: TGTGCCAGCAGCTTGGCGGGGGGCCCTCAAGAGACCCAGTACTTC. It translates to CASSLAGGPQETQYF. V and J are TRBV5-4 and TRBJ2-5; perhaps TRBD2 as D (7 bases). The V end lost 0 bases, the J end lost 2 bases, and 11 bases lay between the germline ends. Germline lookup yields CDR1 SGHNT and CDR2 YYREEE (reference sequence). The CDR3 is made up of 15 amino acids.

A few counts support this clone. The chain carries TRBV29-1 and TRBJ2-3; D is undetermined. In germline, CDR1 is SQVTM, CDR2 ANQGSEA. This CDR3 region has 14 residues. Between the trimmed V and J ends, which lost 4 bases and 2 bases, there was a span of 13 bases. This CDR3 reads CSVAVARATDTQYF. As DNA, the CDR3 is TGCAGCGTTGCGGTAGCCCGCGCCACAGATACGCAGTATTTT.

The CDR3 DNA is TGTGCCAGCAGCTTAGTCTCAGGCGGGGTCGTTGAGACCCAGTACTTC. It specifies CASSLVSGGVVETQYF. The chain combines TRBV7-8 with TRBJ2-5; D may be TRBD2 (6 bases). This CDR3 contains 16 residues. CDR1 is SGHVS, CDR2 FQNEAQ, per germline. The germline V and J ends were trimmed by 1 base and 5 bases, with 17 bases remaining between them.